This section outlines one T cell receptor beta chain sequence together with its context. The antigen remains unidentified. CDR1 is SEHNR and CDR2 is FQNEAQ in the germline V gene (reference sequence). V shed 4 bases and J 5 bases; nucleotides not matched to a gene: 12. This CDR3 region has 16 residues. The PCR ran on 60 Vbeta and 13 Jbeta primers. The method was immunoSEQ multiplex PCR; TCRdb's version includes in-frame clones alone and lacks a portion of them. The sample has approximately 140,000 clones, 61% seen once. This entry belongs to a study of cytomegalovirus exposure and HLA in healthy donors. Study results and limitations: High specificity and sensitivity for cytomegalovirus status were reported for the classifier. The number of N-insertions in an Asian-associated ancestry cluster was reportedly below the roughly 670-donor mean in a later analysis.

The chain employs TRBV7-9 and TRBJ2-5, with 8 bases fitting TRBD2. Specimen: PBMCs. This clonotype originated in a male donor in good health and CMV-seronegative. This CDR3 reads CASSSTAGGGGETQYF. DNA for the CDR3: TGTGCCAGCAGCTCTACCGCGGGGGGCGGGGGTGAGACCCAGTACTTC.